This passage covers 23 T cell receptor beta chains from one sample sequenced in a study of identifying expanded T cells in peripheral blood. TCRdb's copy holds only in-frame clones and misses some; the assay was immunoSEQ multiplex PCR. The table includes roughly 63,000 clones, approximately 83% detected once. Source material: blood. The receptor set was obtained from a person aged 18 to 75 in good health.

The chain uses TRBV7-2 and TRBJ2-5, with D unresolved. V was pared by 6 bases and J by 5 bases, with 10 bases between. This CDR3 has 12 residues. Germline-derived CDR1 and CDR2 are SGHTA and FQGNSA. The CDR3 DNA follows: TGTGCCAGCAGAGGGAATTGGGAGACCCAGTACTTC. Translated, it gives CASRGNWETQYF.

This chain connects TRBV4-3 to TRBJ2-7; 8 nucleotides line up with TRBD1. J was trimmed by 4 bases and V by 2 bases; bases with no gene match: 7. Germline V gene lookup returns CDR1 LGHNA and CDR2 YSLEER. CDR3 length: 15 residues. The CDR3 loop reads CASSQLEGQAYEQYF. The DNA for the CDR3 is TGCGCCAGCAGCCAACTTGAGGGACAGGCATACGAGCAGTACTTC.

With regard to this clone: The sample carries other DNA sequences with the same CDR3. The V call is TRBV9, the J call TRBJ2-5, with TRBD1 identical over 9 bases. Germline lookup yields CDR1 SGDLS and CDR2 YYNGEE. V lost 2 bases, J lost 1 base, and 3 bases stayed unmatched. This CDR3 contains 15 residues. Here the CDR3 reads CASSVGQGLQETQYF. The CDR3 DNA sequence: TGTGCCAGCAGCGTGGGACAGGGCCTCCAAGAGACCCAGTACTTC.

The chain employs TRBV19 and TRBJ1-1; D not resolved. V was shortened by 5 bases and J by 2 bases, with 12 bases between the two germline ends. Germline CDR1 LNHDA, CDR2 SQIVND (reference sequence). This CDR3 is built from 14 residues. Here the CDR3 reads CASSHRTENTEAFF. DNA of the CDR3: TGTGCCAGTAGTCACCGGACGGAAAACACTGAAGCTTTCTTT.

The chain combines TRBV7-8 with TRBJ1-1; no definite D call. Germline assignment: CDR1 SGHVS and CDR2 FQNEAQ. CDR3 length equals 15 residues. Between the trimmed V and J ends, which lost 4 bases and 1 base, there was a span of 13 bases. The CDR3 spells CASSSKPGRNTEAFF. The CDR3 coding sequence is TGTGCCAGCAGCTCAAAGCCCGGAAGGAACACTGAAGCTTTCTTT. Supplemented by reference TRBV7-8 and TRBJ1-1, the full variable domain reads GAGVSQSPRYKVAKRGQDVALRCDPISGHVSLFWYQQALGQGPEFLTYFQNEAQLDKSGLPSDRFFAERPEGSVSTLKIQRTQQEDSAVYLCASSSKPGRNTEAFFGQGTRLTVV.

The CDR3, as DNA: TGTGCCAGCAGCCCGGGACTAGCGGCGGCCACAGATACGCAGTATTTT. Translation gives CASSPGLAAATDTQYF. The chain employs TRBV7-9 and TRBJ2-3; 11 bases agree with TRBD2. The CDR3 is 16 amino acids. V shed 5 bases, J shed 2 bases, and the junction held 6 bases outside the gene matches. Germline-derived CDR1 and CDR2 are SEHNR and FQNEAQ (reference sequence).

The chain is built from TRBV9 and TRBJ2-2; no reliable D call. This CDR3 region has 16 residues. Looked up from germline, CDR1 is SGDLS and CDR2 is YYNGEE. The germline V and J ends were trimmed by 0 bases and 2 bases, with 11 bases remaining between them. This chain's CDR3 is CASSVEAATNTGELFF. CDR3 sequence (DNA): TGTGCCAGCAGCGTAGAGGCGGCAACAAACACCGGGGAGCTGTTTTTT.

J is TRBJ2-2 and V is TRBV6-1, with D possibly being TRBD2 (6 bases). Germline CDR1 is MNHNS and CDR2 is SASEGT. The germline V and J ends were trimmed by 6 bases and 13 bases, with 12 bases remaining between them. The CDR3 sequence is 11 residues long. The chain's CDR3 is CASRGEGGLFF. In DNA form, the CDR3 reads TGTGCCAGCAGAGGCGAGGGAGGGCTGTTTTTT.

V and J are TRBV6-5 and TRBJ2-7; a weak D match, TRBD2 (6 bases). The germline V gene has CDR1 MNHEY and CDR2 SVGAGI. V was pared by 4 bases and J by 7 bases, with 11 bases between. The CDR3 totals 12 residues. CDR3 region: CASSWGVGEQYV. The CDR3 coding sequence is TGTGCCAGCAGTTGGGGGGTGGGGGAGCAGTACGTC.

The V gene is TRBV6-1, the J gene TRBJ1-2; 9 bases map to TRBD1. With 5 bases clipped from V and 8 bases from J, the junction kept 9 bases outside the gene matches. CDR3 size: 14 residues. Germline V gene sequence: CDR1 MNHNS, CDR2 SASEGT. The CDR3 DNA follows: TGTGCCAGCAGTCCCGGGACAGGGATCGAAGGCTACACCTTC. Translating it yields CASSPGTGIEGYTF.

In its sample, this clone was seen once. This chain links TRBV7-2 with TRBJ2-1; D remains unclear. Germline V gene lookup returns CDR1 SGHTA and CDR2 FQGNSA. The germline V and J ends were trimmed by 5 bases and 0 bases, with 14 bases remaining between them. The CDR3 totals 16 residues. The CDR3 loop reads CASSGYNSRSYNEQFF. DNA of the CDR3: TGTGCCAGCAGCGGATACAACTCTCGCTCCTACAATGAGCAGTTCTTC.

The chain links TRBV6-1 to TRBJ1-2, with 10 positions matching TRBD1. Germline-derived CDR1 and CDR2 are MNHNS and SASEGT. Trimming at V came to 6 bases and at J to 5 bases, leaving 6 bases not matched to a gene. CDR3 size: 14 residues. The CDR3 spells CASSRQGAEYGYTF. As DNA, the CDR3 is TGTGCCAGCAGCAGACAGGGGGCAGAGTATGGCTACACCTTC.

The V and J genes are TRBV15 and TRBJ2-1; D may be TRBD2 (5 bases). Trimming cost V 0 bases and J 7 bases, with 13 bases left between them. The CDR3 length is 15 residues. Germline assignment: CDR1 LNHNV and CDR2 YYDKDF (reference sequence). The CDR3 is CATSRDLGRGNEQFF. Written as DNA, the CDR3 is TGTGCCACCAGCAGAGATTTGGGGAGAGGGAATGAGCAGTTCTTC.

V and J are TRBV19 and TRBJ1-2, with D uncertain. The V end was cut by 5 bases, the J end by 2 bases, with 6 bases between. CDR1 LNHDA and CDR2 SQIVND come from the germline V gene (reference sequence). There are 12 residues in the CDR3. The CDR3 loop is CASSDYNYGYTF. The CDR3 DNA follows: TGTGCCAGTAGTGACTACAACTATGGCTACACCTTC.

This sequence joins TRBV6-5 and TRBJ1-5; TRBD1 is a possible D gene (6 bases). Germline V gene data show CDR1 as MNHEY and CDR2 as SVGAGI. The CDR3 extends over 13 amino acids. V was shortened by 6 bases and J by 4 bases, with 10 bases between the two germline ends. CDR3 amino acids: CASRRTENQPQHF. CDR3 DNA sequence: TGTGCCAGCAGGAGGACAGAAAATCAGCCCCAGCATTTT.

The CDR3 DNA reads as TGTGCCAGCAGCCACAGGAGGAATGAAAAACTGTTTTTT. Protein sequence: CASSHRRNEKLFF. The rearrangement uses TRBV11-3 and TRBJ1-4; tentative D call: TRBD1 (5 bases). The V and J ends lost 5 bases and 5 bases respectively, with 9 bases between them. The CDR3 has 13 amino acids. Germline V CDR1 and CDR2: SGHNT, YENEEA. The full variable domain, in which reference TRBV11-3 and TRBJ1-4 provide the parts outside the CDR3, is EAGVVQSPRYKIIEKKQPVAFWCNPISGHNTLYWYLQNLGQGPELLIRYENEEAVDDSQLPKDRFSAERLKGVDSTLKIQPAELGDSAVYLCASSHRRNEKLFFGSGTQLSVL.

The rearrangement links TRBV25-1 to TRBJ1-3, with unresolved D. The CDR3 loop spans 15 amino acids. Trimming cost V 3 bases and J 4 bases, with 13 bases left between them. The germline V gene has CDR1 MGHDK and CDR2 SYGVNS. CDR3: CASSESGGGGNTIYF. DNA for the CDR3: TGTGCCAGCAGTGAGTCTGGCGGAGGAGGAAACACCATATATTTT.

The chain carries TRBV6-5 and TRBJ2-2; D not certain. Germline CDR1 is MNHEY and CDR2 is SVGAGI. V lost 2 bases, J lost 3 bases, and 7 bases lay in between. The CDR3 has 14 residues. CDR3 DNA sequence: TGTGCCAGCAGTTACCCGGTGGACACCGGGGAGCTGTTTTTT. This codes for CASSYPVDTGELFF.

The chain is built from TRBV2 and TRBJ1-5; 10 positions agree with TRBD1. The CDR3 length is 15 residues. In germline, CDR1 is SNHLY, CDR2 FYNNEI. The V and J ends lost 3 bases and 3 bases, in that order; junction bases with no gene match: 2. The CDR3 region has the DNA TGTGCCAGCAGTGATGACAGGGGGCTCAATCAGCCCCAGCATTTT. Residues: CASSDDRGLNQPQHF.

The rearrangement links TRBV7-3 to TRBJ1-6; D may be TRBD1 (5 bases). Per the germline V gene, CDR1 is SGHTA and CDR2 is FQGTGA. There are 14 residues in the CDR3. The ends were cut back, 1 base at V and 7 bases at J, with 8 bases in the middle. The CDR3 region is CASSLMGTNSPLHF. Here the CDR3 DNA reads TGTGCCAGCAGCTTAATGGGGACCAATTCACCCCTCCACTTT.

CDR3 residues: CASSGGTSGVLFNEQFF. The CDR3 nucleotides are TGCGCCAGCAGTGGAGGGACTAGCGGGGTCTTATTTAATGAGCAGTTCTTC. The chain couples TRBV10-1 to TRBJ2-1; 13 bases line up with TRBD2. The V gene end was trimmed by 4 bases and the J gene end by 7 bases; junction bases not matched to a gene: 10. This CDR3 has 17 residues. CDR1 is WNHNN, CDR2 SYGVQD, per germline (reference sequence).

J is TRBJ2-7 and V is TRBV10-3; the D is unclear. Germline V CDR1 and CDR2: ENHRY, SYGVKD. Trimming cost V 0 bases and J 0 bases, with 12 bases left between them. This CDR3 is built from 16 residues. As DNA, the CDR3 is TGTGCCATCAGTGAGTCATGGGGAAAAAGCTCCTACGAGCAGTACGTC. This gives the protein CAISESWGKSSYEQYV.

This chain uses TRBV27 with TRBJ2-3; the D is unclear. The CDR3 runs to 13 residues. V was cut by 4 bases and J by 5 bases, with 10 bases left in between. The V gene's germline CDR1 is MNHEY and CDR2 SMNVEV (reference sequence). This CDR3 reads CASSSPLQDTQYF. The CDR3 region has the DNA TGTGCCAGCAGTTCCCCCCTGCAAGATACGCAGTATTTT.